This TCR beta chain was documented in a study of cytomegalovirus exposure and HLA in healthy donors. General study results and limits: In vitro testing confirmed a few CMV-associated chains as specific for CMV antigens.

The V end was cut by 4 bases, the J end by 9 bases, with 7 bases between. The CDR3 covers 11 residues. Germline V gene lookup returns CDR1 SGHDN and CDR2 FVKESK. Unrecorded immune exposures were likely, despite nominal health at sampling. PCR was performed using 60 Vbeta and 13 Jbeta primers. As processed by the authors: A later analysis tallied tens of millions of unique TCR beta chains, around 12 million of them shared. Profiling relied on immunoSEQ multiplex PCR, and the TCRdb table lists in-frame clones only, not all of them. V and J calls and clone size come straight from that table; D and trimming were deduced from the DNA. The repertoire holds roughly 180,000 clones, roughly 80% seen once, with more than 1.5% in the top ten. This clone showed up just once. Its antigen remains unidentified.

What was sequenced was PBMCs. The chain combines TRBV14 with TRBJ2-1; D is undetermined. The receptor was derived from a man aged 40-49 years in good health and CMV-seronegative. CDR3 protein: CASSLYSEQFF. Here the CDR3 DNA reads TGTGCCAGCAGCCTCTATAGTGAGCAGTTCTTC.